This T cell receptor (beta chain) was found in a study of CD8+ T cells in alopecia areata. Peripheral blood and lesional scalp punch biopsies came from alopecia areata patients. PBMCs, the starting material, were the source of sorted CD4+ and CD8+ T cells. Once RNA had been extracted, it was reverse transcribed into cDNA to act as the sequencing template. Profiling relied on immunoSEQ multiplex PCR, and the TCRdb table lists in-frame clones only, not all of them. The sample shows roughly 150,000 clones, more than 45% of them seen only once. The CDR3 contains 15 residues. Germline V gene lookup returns CDR1 LNHNV and CDR2 YYDKDF (reference sequence). V lost 0 bases to trimming and J lost 1 base, with 4 bases between them. Of note for this clone: Its antigen is as yet unknown.

The study, taken as a whole, reports: Resident alphabeta T cells of normal skin are also sequenced in scalp samples.

What was sequenced was CD4+ T cells sorted from blood. This receptor was taken from a human donor with alopecia areata. The J gene is TRBJ2-6, the V gene TRBV15; D remains unclear. The DNA for the CDR3 is TGTGCCACCAGCAGAGATCGTTCTGGGGCCAACGTCCTGACTTTC. It encodes CATSRDRSGANVLTF.